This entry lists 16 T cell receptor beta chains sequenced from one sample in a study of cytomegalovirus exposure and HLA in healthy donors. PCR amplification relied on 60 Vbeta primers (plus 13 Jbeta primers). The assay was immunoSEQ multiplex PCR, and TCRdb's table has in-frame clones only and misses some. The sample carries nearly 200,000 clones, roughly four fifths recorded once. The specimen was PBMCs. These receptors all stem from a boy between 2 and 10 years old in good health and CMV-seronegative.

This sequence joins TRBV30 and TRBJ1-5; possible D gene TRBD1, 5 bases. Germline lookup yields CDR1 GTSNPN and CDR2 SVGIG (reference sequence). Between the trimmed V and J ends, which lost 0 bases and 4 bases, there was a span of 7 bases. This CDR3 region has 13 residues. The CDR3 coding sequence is TGTGCCTGGAGTGTACAGGAGAATCAGCCCCAGCATTTT. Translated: CAWSVQENQPQHF.

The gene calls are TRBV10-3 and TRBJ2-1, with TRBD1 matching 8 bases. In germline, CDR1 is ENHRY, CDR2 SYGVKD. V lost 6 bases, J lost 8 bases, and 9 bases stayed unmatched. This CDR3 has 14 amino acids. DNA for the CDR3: TGTGCCATCAGAAACACAGGGGGTAGGGATGAGCAGTTCTTC. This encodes CAIRNTGGRDEQFF.

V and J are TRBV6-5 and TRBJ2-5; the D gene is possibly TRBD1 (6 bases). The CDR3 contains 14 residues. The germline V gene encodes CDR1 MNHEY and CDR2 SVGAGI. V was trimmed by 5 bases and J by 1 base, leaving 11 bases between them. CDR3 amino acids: CASSDGQLQETQYF. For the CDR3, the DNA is TGTGCCAGCAGTGACGGACAGCTCCAAGAGACCCAGTACTTC.

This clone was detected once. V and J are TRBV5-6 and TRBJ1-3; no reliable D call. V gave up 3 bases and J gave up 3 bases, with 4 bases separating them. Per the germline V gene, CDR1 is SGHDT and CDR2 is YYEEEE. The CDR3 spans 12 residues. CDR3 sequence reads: CASSYGGNTIYF. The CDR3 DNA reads TGTGCCAGCAGCTACGGTGGAAACACCATATATTTT.

The CDR3 sequence is CASSPGGQGGNIQYF. The CDR3 DNA sequence: TGTGCCAGCAGCCCCGGAGGGCAGGGGGGAAACATTCAGTACTTC. This chain joins TRBV4-2 and TRBJ2-4, with a weak D call TRBD1 (7 bases). From germline, CDR1 is LGHNA and CDR2 YNFKEQ. Trimming left V 4 bases short and J 6 bases short, with 16 bases between. The CDR3 is 15 amino acids.

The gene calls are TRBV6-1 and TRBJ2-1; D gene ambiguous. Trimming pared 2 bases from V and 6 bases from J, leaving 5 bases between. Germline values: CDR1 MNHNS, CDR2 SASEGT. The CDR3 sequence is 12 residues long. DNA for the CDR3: TGTGCCAGCAGTGAACAATTCAATGAGCAGTTCTTC. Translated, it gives CASSEQFNEQFF.

The DNA for the CDR3 is TGTGCCAGCAGTTTTACAGGGCTAGAGACCCAGTACTTC. The encoded protein is CASSFTGLETQYF. The J gene is TRBJ2-5, the V gene TRBV27; tentative D call: TRBD1 (6 bases). The CDR3 has 13 residues. The V gene's germline CDR1 is MNHEY and CDR2 SMNVEV (reference sequence). Trimming shortened V by 3 bases and J by 4 bases, and 9 bases separated the two germline ends.

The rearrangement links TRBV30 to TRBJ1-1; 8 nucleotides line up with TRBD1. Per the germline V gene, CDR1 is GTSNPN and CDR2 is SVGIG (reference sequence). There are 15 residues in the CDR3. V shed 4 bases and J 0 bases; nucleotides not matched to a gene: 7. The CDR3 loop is CAWIADRVLNTEAFF. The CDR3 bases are TGTGCCTGGATAGCGGACAGGGTTCTGAACACTGAAGCTTTCTTT. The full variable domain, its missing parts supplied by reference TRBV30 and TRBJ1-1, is SQTIHQWPATLVQPVGSPLSLECTVEGTSNPNLYWYRQAAGRGLQLLFYSVGIGQISSEVPQNLSASRPQDRQFILSSKKLLLSDSGFYLCAWIADRVLNTEAFFGQGTRLTVV.

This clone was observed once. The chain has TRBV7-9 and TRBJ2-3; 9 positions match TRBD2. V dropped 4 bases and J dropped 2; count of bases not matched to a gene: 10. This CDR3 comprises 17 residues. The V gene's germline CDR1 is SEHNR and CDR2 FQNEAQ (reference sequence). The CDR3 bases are TGTGCCAGCAGCTACCCACTCGGGACTAGCTCCACAGATACGCAGTATTTT. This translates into CASSYPLGTSSTDTQYF.

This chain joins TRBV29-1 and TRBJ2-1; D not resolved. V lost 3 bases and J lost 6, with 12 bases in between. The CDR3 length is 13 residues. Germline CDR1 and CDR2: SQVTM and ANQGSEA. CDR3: CSVDAYHTNEQFF. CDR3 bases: TGCAGCGTTGACGCCTACCATACCAATGAGCAGTTCTTC.

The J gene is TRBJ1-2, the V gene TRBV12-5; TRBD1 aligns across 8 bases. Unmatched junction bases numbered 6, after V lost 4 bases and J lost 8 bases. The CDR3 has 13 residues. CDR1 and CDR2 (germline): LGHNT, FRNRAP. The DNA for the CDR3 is TGTGCTAGTGGTTATCACAGGGGGGGAGGCTACACCTTC. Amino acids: CASGYHRGGGYTF.

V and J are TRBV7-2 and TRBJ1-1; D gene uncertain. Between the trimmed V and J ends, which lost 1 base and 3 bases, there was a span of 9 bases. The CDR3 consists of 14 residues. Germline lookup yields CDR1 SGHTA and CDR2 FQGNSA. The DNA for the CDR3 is TGTGCCAGCAGCTTAGTTGGCGAGGACACTGAAGCTTTCTTT. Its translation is CASSLVGEDTEAFF.

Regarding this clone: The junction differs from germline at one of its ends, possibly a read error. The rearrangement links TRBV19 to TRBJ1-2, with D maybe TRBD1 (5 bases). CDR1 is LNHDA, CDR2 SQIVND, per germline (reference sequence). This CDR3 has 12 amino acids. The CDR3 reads CASSIPPGRQSF. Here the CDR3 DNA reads TGTGCCAGTAGTATCCCCCCAGGGCGGCAGTCGTTC.

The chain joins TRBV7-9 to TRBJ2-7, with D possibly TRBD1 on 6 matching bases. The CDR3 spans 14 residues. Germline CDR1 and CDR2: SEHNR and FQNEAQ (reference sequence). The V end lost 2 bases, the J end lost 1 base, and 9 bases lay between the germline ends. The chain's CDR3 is CASSLRTDSYEQYF. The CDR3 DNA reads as TGTGCCAGCAGCTTAAGGACAGATTCCTACGAGCAGTACTTC.

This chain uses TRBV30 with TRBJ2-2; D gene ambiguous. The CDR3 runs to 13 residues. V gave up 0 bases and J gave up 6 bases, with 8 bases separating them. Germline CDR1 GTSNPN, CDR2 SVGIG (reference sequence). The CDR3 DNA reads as TGTGCCTGGAGTGTAAATCTCCCCGGGGAGCTGTTTTTT. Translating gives CAWSVNLPGELFF.

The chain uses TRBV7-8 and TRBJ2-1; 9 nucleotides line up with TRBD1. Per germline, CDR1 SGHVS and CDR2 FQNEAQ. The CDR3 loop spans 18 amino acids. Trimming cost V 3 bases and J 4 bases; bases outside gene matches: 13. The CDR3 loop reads CASSLQRLGTGIYNEQFF. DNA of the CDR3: TGTGCCAGCAGCTTGCAACGTCTCGGGACAGGGATTTACAATGAGCAGTTCTTC.